This T cell receptor beta chain is from a study of blood T cells in healthy people across ages. This clonotype came up a few times. Being one base from a much bigger clone, this may be a read error. CDR1 and CDR2 (germline): SGHRS, YFSETQ. The CDR3 sequence is 18 residues long. A second PCR, run for about 7 to 11 cycles, used a sample-barcoded 5' primer plus a J-beta primer mix. MiXCR, run by TCRdb on the 5' RACE reads, gives a single entry per CDR3 protein. The table shows about 700,000 distinct CDR3 sequences, with about 34% occurring only once. Source material: blood. This receptor was obtained from a woman older than 75 in good health. V and J are TRBV5-1 and TRBJ2-5; TRBD1 agrees at 10 bases. With the DNA end fitting TRBJ2-1 better, the J assignment may be wrong. The CDR3 bases are TGCGCCAGCAGCTTGGTCTCCATGGGACAGGGGTACCAAGAGACCCAGTTCTTC. It is translated as CASSLVSMGQGYQETQFF.